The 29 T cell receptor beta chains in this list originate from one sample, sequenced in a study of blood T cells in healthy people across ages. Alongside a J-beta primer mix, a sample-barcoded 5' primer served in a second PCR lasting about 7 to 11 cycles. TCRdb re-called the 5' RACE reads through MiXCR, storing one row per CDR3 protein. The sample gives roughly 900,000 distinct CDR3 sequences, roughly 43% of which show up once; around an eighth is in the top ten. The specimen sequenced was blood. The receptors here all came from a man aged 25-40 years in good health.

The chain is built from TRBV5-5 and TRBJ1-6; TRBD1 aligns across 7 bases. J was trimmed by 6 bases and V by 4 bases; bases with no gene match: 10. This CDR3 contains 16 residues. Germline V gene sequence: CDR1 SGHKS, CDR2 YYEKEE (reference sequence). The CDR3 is CASSEDRDRANSPLHF. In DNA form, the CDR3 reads TGTGCCAGCAGCGAAGACAGGGATCGAGCTAATTCACCCCTCCACTTT.

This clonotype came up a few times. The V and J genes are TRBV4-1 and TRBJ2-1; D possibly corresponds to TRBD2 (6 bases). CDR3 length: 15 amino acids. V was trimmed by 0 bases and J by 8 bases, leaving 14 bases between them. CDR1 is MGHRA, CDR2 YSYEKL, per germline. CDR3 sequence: CASSQDSGVWDEQFF. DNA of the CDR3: TGCGCCAGCAGCCAAGATTCGGGGGTATGGGATGAGCAGTTCTTC.

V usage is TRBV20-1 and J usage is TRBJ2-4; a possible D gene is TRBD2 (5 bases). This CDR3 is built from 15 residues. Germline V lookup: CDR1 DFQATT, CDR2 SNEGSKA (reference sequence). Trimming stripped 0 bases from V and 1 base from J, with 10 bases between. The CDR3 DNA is TGCAGTGCTAGAGATATGGGAGACGCCAAAAACATTCAGTACTTC. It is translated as CSARDMGDAKNIQYF.

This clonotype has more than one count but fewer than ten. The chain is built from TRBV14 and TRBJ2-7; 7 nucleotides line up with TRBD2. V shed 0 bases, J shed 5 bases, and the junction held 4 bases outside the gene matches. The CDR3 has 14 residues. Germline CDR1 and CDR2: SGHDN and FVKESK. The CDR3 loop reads CASSQDWGRDEQYF. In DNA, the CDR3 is TGTGCCAGCAGCCAAGATTGGGGGAGGGACGAGCAGTACTTC.

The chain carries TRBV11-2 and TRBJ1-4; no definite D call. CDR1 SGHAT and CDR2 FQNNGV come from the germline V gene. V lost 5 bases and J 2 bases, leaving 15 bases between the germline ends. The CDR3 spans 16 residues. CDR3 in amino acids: CASSLDGGVTNEKLFF. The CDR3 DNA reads TGTGCCAGCAGCCTCGACGGCGGGGTCACTAATGAAAAACTGTTTTTT.

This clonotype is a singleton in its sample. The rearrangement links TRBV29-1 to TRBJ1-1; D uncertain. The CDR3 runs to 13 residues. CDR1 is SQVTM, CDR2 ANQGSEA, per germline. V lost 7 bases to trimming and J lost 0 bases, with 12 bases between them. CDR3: CSGTLTVNTEAFF. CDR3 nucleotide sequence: TGCAGCGGTACCCTTACAGTGAACACTGAAGCTTTCTTT.

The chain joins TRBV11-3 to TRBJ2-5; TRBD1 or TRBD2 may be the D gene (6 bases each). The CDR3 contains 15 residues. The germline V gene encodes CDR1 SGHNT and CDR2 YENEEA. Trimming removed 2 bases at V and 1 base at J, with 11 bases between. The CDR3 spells CASSLFGGLQETQYF. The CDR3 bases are TGTGCCAGCAGCTTATTTGGGGGGCTCCAAGAGACCCAGTACTTC.

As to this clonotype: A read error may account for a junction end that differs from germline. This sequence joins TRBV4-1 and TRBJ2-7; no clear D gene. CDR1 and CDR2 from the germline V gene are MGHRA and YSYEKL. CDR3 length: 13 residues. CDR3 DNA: TGCGCCGGCAGCCAAGTTCTCGGGTACGAGCAGTACTTC. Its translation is CAGSQVLGYEQYF.

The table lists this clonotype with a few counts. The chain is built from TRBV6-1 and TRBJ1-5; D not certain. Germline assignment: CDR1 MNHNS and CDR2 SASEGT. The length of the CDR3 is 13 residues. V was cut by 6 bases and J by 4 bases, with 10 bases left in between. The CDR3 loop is CASSEPGNQPQHF. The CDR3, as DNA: TGTGCCAGCAGCGAGCCCGGGAATCAGCCCCAGCATTTT.

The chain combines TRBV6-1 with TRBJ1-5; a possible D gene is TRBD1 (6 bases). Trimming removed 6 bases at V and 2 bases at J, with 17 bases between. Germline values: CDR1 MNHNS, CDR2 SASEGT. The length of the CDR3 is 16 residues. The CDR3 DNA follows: TGTGCCAGCAGCCCGACAGGTCTGGCGCGCAATCAGCCCCAGCATTTT. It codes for CASSPTGLARNQPQHF.

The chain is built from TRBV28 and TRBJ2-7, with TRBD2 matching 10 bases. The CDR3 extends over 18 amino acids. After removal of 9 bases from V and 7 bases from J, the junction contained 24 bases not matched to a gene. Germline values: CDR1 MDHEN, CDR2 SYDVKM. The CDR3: CASAEDLAGGPSYNEQYF. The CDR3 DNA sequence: TGTGCCAGTGCGGAGGATTTAGCGGGGGGCCCCTCCTACAATGAGCAGTACTTC.

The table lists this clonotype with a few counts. This chain's CDR3 is CASSVGVGLGETQYF. CDR3 coding DNA: TGTGCCAGCAGCGTAGGAGTGGGCCTGGGAGAGACCCAGTACTTC. This chain links TRBV9 with TRBJ2-5; no firm D call. From germline, CDR1 is SGDLS and CDR2 YYNGEE. The V end was cut by 0 bases, the J end by 4 bases, with 13 bases between. This CDR3 region has 15 residues.

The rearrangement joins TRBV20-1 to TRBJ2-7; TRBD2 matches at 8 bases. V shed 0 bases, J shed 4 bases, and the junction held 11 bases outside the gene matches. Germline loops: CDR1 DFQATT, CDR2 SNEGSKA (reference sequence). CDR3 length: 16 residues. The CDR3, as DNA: TGCAGTGCTAGAGACGCTCCAGGACTAGCCGTTTACGAGCAGTACTTC. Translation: CSARDAPGLAVYEQYF.

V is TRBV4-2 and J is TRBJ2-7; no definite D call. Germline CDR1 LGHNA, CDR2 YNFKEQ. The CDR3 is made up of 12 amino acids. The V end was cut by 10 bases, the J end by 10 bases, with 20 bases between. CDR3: CANHFRCQVQYF. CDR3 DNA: TGTGCCAACCACTTCCGCTGTCAAGTCCAGTACTTC.

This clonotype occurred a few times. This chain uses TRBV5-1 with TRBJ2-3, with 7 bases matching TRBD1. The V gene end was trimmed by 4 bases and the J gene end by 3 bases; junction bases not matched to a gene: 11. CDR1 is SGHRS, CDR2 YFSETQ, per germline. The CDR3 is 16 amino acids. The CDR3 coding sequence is TGCGCCAGCAGCCTCTCCGACAGGGTAGGGACAGATACGCAGTATTTT. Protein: CASSLSDRVGTDTQYF.

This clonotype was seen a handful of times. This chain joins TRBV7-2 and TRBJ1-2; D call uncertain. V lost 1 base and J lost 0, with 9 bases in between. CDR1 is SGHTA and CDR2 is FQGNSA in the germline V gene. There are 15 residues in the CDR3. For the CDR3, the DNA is TGTGCCAGCAGCTTAGAGGCGAGACCTAACTATGGCTACACCTTC. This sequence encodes CASSLEARPNYGYTF.

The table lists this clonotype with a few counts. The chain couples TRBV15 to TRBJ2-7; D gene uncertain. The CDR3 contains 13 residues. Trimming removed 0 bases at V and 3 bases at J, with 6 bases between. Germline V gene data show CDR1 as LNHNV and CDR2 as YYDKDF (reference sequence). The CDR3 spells CATSRDRGYEQYF. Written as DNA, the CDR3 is TGTGCCACCAGCAGAGATCGTGGCTACGAGCAGTACTTC.

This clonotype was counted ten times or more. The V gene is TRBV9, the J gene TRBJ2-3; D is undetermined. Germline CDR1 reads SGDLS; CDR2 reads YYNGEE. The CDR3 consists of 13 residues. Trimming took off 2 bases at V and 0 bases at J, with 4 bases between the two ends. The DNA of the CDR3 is TGTGCCAGCAGCGTTACTAGCACAGATACGCAGTATTTT. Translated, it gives CASSVTSTDTQYF.

The CDR3 region has the DNA TGCGCCAGCAGCCAAGTTTCCTCGATAAGCGTGGCGGCCTACAATGAGCAGTTCTTC. It translates to CASSQVSSISVAAYNEQFF. The V and J genes are TRBV4-1 and TRBJ2-1, with D hard to call. Trimming left V 1 base short and J 2 bases short, with 21 bases between. The V gene's germline CDR1 is MGHRA and CDR2 YSYEKL. The CDR3 sequence is 19 residues long.

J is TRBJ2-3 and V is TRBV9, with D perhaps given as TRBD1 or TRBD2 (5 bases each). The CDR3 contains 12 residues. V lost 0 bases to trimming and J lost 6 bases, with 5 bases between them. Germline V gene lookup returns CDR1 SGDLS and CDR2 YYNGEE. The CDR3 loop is CASSVGDDTQYF. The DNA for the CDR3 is TGTGCCAGCAGCGTAGGGGACGATACGCAGTATTTT. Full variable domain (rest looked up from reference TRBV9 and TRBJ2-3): DSGVTQTPKHLITATGQRVTLRCSPRSGDLSVYWYQQSLDQGLQFLIQYYNGEERAKGNILERFSAQQFPDLHSELNLSSLELGDSALYFCASSVGDDTQYFGPGTRLTVL.

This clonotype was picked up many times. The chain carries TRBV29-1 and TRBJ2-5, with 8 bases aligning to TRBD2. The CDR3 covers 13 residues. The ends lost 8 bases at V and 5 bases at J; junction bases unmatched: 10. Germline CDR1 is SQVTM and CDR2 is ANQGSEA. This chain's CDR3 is CSQAAGGHETQYF. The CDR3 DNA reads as TGCAGCCAGGCGGCGGGGGGCCACGAGACCCAGTACTTC.

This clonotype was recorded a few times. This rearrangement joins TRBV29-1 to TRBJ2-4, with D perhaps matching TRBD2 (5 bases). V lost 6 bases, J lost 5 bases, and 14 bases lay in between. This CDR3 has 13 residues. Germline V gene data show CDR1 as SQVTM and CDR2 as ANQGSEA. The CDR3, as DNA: TGCAGCGTCTTCCTACGGGGTGAAAACATTCAGTACTTC. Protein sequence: CSVFLRGENIQYF.

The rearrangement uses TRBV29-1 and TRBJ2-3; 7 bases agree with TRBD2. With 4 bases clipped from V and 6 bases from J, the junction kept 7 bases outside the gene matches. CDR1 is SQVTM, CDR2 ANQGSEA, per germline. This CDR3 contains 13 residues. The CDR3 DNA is TGCAGCGTTGCGGGGGGAGGGCTCGATACGCAGTATTTT. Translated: CSVAGGGLDTQYF.

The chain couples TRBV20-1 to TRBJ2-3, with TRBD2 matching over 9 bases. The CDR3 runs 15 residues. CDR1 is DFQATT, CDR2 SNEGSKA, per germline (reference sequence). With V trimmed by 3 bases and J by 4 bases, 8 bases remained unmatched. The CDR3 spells CSARSGTSNSDTQYF. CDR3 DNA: TGCAGTGCTAGGTCCGGGACTAGCAATTCAGATACGCAGTATTTT.

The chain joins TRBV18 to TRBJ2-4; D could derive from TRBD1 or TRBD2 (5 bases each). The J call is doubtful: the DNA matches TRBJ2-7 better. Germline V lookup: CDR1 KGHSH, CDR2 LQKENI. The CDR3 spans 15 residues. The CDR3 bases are TGTGCCAGCTCACCAGGTAGGGGACCGCTGGCCGAGCAGTACTTC. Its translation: CASSPGRGPLAEQYF.

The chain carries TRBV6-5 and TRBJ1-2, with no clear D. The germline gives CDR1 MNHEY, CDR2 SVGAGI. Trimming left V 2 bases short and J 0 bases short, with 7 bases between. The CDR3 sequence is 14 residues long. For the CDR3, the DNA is TGTGCCAGCAGTTACCACAGCACTAACTATGGCTACACCTTC. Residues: CASSYHSTNYGYTF.

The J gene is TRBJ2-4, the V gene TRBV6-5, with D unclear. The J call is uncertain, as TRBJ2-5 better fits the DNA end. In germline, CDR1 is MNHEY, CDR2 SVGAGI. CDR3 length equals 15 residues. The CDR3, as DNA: TGTGCCAGCAGTTACGGTTGGCAGGACCAAGAGACCCAGTACTTC. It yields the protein CASSYGWQDQETQYF.

Here the CDR3 reads CASITGTGNQPQHF. Here the CDR3 DNA reads TGTGCCAGCATCACCGGGACAGGCAATCAGCCCCAGCATTTT. The genes are TRBV6-1 and TRBJ1-5; 7 bases line up with TRBD1. After removal of 7 bases from V and 2 bases from J, the junction contained 5 bases not matched to a gene. Germline-derived CDR1 and CDR2 are MNHNS and SASEGT. The CDR3 totals 14 residues.

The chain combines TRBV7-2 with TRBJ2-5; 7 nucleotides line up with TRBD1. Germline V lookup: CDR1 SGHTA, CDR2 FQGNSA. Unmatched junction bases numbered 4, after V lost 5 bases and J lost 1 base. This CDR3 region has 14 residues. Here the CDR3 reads CASSQGQSQETQYF. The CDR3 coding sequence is TGTGCCAGCAGCCAGGGACAGTCCCAAGAGACCCAGTACTTC.